The clone carrying this T cell receptor (beta chain) was observed many times. The antigen remains unidentified. Germline-derived CDR1 and CDR2 are MGHRA and YSYEKL. V lost 8 bases to trimming and J lost 8 bases; unmatched junction nucleotides: 13. CDR3 length: 15 residues. The sample comes from a study of T-cell memory formation after mild COVID-19. The study, taken as a whole, reports: Among clones contracting day 15 to 85, CD4/CD8 was balanced, whereas later expanders leaned CD4+.

TCRdb fed the 5' RACE reads into MiXCR, producing one record per CDR3 protein. The sample yields 400,000 to 450,000 distinct CDR3 sequences, approximately 19% seen once. The V gene is TRBV4-1, the J gene TRBJ1-2; 11 bases match TRBD1. The sequence was collected from a man aged 18 to 29 who had mild COVID-19 (a few samples of this study predate the infection). Cell type and time point are not known. Input material: PBMCs or a T cell subset sorted from them (not recorded which). CDR3 amino acids: CASHGTGGLARGYTF. The CDR3 region has the DNA TGCGCCAGCCACGGGACAGGGGGTTTGGCTCGAGGCTACACCTTC.